This paragraph covers one T cell receptor beta chain sequence. This sample was included in a study of blood T cell repertoires in COVID-19. Study-wide background: Italy, Spain and the United States were the sources of the convalescent and acute COVID-19 samples. Sample material is recorded as cDNA or gDNA derived from T cells, B-cell-depleted T cells, or PBMCs.

V lost 3 bases to trimming and J lost 0 bases, with 8 bases between them. Germline CDR1 is SGHTA and CDR2 is FQGNSA. This CDR3 is 14 amino acids long. Per the authors' pipeline: Reference gene primer amplification gave estimated nucleated cell counts. Profiled with immunoSEQ multiplex PCR; TCRdb holds only in-frame clones, not every one. That table is the source of V, J and clone size, and D and trimming were worked out from the DNA. The sample holds over 100,000 clones, roughly 84% seen once. The rearrangement uses TRBV7-2 and TRBJ1-1; D gene uncertain. The origin of this receptor is a middle-aged man with acute or convalescent COVID-19. Material for sequencing was peripheral blood. For the CDR3, the DNA is TGTGCCAGCAGCTTGAAGAGAATGAACACTGAAGCTTTCTTT. This encodes CASSLKRMNTEAFF.